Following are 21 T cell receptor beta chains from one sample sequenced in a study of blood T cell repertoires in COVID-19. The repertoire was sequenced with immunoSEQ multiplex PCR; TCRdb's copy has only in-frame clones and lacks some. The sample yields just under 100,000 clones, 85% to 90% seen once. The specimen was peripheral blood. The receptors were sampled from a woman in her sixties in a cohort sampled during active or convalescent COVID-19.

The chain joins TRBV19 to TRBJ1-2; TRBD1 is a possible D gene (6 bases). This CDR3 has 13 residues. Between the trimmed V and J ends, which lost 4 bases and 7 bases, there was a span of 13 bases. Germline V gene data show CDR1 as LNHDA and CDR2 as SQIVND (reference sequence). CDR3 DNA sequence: TGTGCCAGTAGTACCACCGGACAGAGTGGCTACACCTTC. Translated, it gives CASSTTGQSGYTF.

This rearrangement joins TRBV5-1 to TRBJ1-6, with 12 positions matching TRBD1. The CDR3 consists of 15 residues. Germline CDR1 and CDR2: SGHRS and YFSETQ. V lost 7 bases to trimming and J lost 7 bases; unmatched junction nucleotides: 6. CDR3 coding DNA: TGCGCCAGCGGGACAGGGGGCGCGTCGAATTCACCCCTCCACTTT. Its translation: CASGTGGASNSPLHF.

The CDR3 reads CASTRLAGGLDTQYF. In nucleotides, the CDR3 is TGTGCCAGCACTAGACTAGCGGGAGGTCTAGATACGCAGTATTTT. The rearrangement links TRBV2 to TRBJ2-3; 13 bases match TRBD2. CDR3 length: 15 amino acids. V dropped 7 bases and J dropped 5; count of bases not matched to a gene: 6. The germline V gene has CDR1 SNHLY and CDR2 FYNNEI. The complete variable domain, with remaining parts taken from reference TRBV2 and TRBJ2-3, reads EPEVTQTPSHQVTQMGQEVILRCVPISNHLYFYWYRQILGQKVEFLVSFYNNEISEKSEIFDDQFSVERPDGSNFTLKIRSTKLEDSAMYFCASTRLAGGLDTQYFGPGTRLTVL.

The CDR3 bases are TGCGCCAGCGCCGATCAGGGGTTGAACACTGAAGCTTTCTTT. This codes for CASADQGLNTEAFF. J is TRBJ1-1 and V is TRBV5-1; tentative D call: TRBD1 (6 bases). This CDR3 region has 14 residues. V lost 7 bases to trimming and J lost 0 bases, with 13 bases between them. Germline CDR1 reads SGHRS; CDR2 reads YFSETQ.

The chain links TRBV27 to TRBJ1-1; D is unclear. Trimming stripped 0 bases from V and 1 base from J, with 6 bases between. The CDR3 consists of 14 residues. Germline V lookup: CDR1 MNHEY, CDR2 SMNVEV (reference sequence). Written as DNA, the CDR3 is TGTGCCAGCAGTTTATCGGCACGGAACACTGAAGCTTTCTTT. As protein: CASSLSARNTEAFF.

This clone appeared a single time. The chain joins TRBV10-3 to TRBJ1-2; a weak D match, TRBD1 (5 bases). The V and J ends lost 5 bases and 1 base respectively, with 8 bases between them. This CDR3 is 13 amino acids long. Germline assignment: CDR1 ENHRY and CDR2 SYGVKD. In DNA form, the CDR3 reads TGTGCCATCAGTTCCGACAGTAACTATGGCTACACCTTC. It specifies CAISSDSNYGYTF.

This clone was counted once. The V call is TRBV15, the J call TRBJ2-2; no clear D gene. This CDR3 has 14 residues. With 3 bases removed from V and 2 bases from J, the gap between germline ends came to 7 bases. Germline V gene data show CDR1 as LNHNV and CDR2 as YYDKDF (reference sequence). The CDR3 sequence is CATSSFTNTGELFF. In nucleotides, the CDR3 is TGTGCCACCAGCAGCTTCACAAACACCGGGGAGCTGTTTTTT. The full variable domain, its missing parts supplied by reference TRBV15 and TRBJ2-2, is DAMVIQNPRYQVTQFGKPVTLSCSQTLNHNVMYWYQQKSSQAPKLLFHYYDKDFNNEADTPDNFQSRRPNTSFCFLDIRSPGLGDTAMYLCATSSFTNTGELFFGEGSRLTVL.

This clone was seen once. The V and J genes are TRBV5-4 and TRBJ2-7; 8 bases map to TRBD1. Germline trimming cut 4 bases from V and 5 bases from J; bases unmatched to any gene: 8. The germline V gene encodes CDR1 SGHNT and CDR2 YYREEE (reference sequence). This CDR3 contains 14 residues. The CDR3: CASSPAQGANEQYF. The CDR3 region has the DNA TGTGCCAGCAGCCCGGCGCAGGGGGCCAACGAGCAGTACTTC.

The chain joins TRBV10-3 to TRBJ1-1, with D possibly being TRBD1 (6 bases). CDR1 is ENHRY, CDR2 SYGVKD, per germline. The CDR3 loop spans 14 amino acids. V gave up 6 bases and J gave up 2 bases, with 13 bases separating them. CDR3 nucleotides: TGTGCCATCAGGAAACAGGGTTATAACACTGAAGCTTTCTTT. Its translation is CAIRKQGYNTEAFF.

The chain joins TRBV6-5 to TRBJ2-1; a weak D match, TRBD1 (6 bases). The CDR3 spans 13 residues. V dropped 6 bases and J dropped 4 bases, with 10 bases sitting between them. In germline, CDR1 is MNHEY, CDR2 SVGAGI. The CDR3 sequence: CASRWTDYNEQFF. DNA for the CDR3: TGTGCCAGCAGATGGACAGATTACAATGAGCAGTTCTTC.

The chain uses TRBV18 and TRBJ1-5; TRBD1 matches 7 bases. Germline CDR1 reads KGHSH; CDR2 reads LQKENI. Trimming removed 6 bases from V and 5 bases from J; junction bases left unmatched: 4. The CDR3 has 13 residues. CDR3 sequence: CASSPQGDQPQHF. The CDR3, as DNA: TGTGCCAGCTCGCCGCAGGGGGATCAGCCCCAGCATTTT.

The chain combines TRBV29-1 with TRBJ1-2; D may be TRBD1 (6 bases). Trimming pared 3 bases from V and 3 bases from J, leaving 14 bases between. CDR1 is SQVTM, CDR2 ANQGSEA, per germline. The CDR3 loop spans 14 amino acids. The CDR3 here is CSVERWGRDYGYTF. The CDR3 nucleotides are TGCAGCGTTGAGAGATGGGGGCGCGACTATGGCTACACCTTC.

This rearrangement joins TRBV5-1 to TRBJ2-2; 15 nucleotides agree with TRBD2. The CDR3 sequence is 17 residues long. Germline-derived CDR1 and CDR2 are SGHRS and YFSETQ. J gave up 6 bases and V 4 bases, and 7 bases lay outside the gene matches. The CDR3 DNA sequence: TGCGCCAGCAGCCCCGGACTAGCGGGAGGGCCCCCCGGGGAGCTGTTTTTT. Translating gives CASSPGLAGGPPGELFF.

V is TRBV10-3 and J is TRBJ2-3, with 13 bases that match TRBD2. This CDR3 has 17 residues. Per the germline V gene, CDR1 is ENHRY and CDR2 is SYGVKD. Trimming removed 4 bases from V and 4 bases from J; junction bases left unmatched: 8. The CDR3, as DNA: TGTGCCATCAGTGGAGGACTAGCGGGAGTGACCGCAGATACGCAGTATTTT. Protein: CAISGGLAGVTADTQYF.

CDR3 coding DNA: TGTGCCAGTAGTTTAGTCCAGGGGCGAGATACGCAGTATTTT. Its translation: CASSLVQGRDTQYF. The V and J genes are TRBV19 and TRBJ2-3, with a possible D match to TRBD1 (6 bases). V was shortened by 5 bases and J by 5 bases, with 14 bases between the two germline ends. The CDR3 is made up of 14 amino acids. Germline CDR1 reads LNHDA; CDR2 reads SQIVND (reference sequence).

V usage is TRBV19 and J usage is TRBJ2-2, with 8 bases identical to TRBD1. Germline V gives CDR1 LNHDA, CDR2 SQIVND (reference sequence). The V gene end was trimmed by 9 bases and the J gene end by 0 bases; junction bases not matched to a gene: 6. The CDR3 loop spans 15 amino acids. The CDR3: CASLRGQANTGELFF. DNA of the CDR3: TGTGCCAGCCTCAGGGGACAGGCGAACACCGGGGAGCTGTTTTTT.

Here the CDR3 DNA reads TGTGCCAGCAGCCAATCCAATGAGCAGTTCTTC. It is translated as CASSQSNEQFF. The chain is built from TRBV2 and TRBJ2-1; D gene uncertain. Trimming removed 6 bases at V and 6 bases at J, with 6 bases between. Germline CDR1 reads SNHLY; CDR2 reads FYNNEI. CDR3 length: 11 residues.

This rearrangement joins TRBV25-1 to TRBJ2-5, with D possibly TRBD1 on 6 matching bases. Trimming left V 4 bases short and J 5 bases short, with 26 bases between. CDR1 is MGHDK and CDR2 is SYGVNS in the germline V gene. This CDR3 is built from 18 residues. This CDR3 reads CASSGSPPTGAVMETQYF. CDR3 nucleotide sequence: TGTGCCAGCAGTGGGTCGCCCCCGACAGGTGCAGTCATGGAGACCCAGTACTTC.

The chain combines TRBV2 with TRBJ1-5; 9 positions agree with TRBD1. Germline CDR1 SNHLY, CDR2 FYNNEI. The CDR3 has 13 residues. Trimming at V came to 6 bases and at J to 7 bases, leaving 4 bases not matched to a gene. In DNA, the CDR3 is TGTGCCAGCAGGGACAGGGGCGGGCAGCCCCAGCATTTT. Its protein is CASRDRGGQPQHF.

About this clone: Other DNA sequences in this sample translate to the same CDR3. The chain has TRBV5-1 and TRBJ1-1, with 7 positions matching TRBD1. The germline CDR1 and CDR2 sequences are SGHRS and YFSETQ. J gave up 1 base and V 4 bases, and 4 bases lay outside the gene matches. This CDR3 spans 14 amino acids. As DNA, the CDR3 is TGCGCCAGCAGCGCAAGACAGGGGAACACTGAAGCTTTCTTT. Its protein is CASSARQGNTEAFF. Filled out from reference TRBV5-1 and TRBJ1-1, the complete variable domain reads KAGVTQTPRYLIKTRGQQVTLSCSPISGHRSVSWYQQTPGQGLQFLFEYFSETQRNKGNFPGRFSGRQFSNSRSEMNVSTLELGDSALYLCASSARQGNTEAFFGQGTRLTVV.

CDR3 DNA: TGCAGCGCCGCGGGACAGGGCGGCGTGAGGGAGCAGTACTTC. It yields the protein CSAAGQGGVREQYF. The V call is TRBV29-1, the J call TRBJ2-7, with TRBD1 matching over 9 bases. CDR3 length equals 14 residues. The J segment lost 7 bases and the V segment lost 7 bases, leaving 14 bases of the junction unmatched. Per the germline V gene, CDR1 is SQVTM and CDR2 is ANQGSEA.